Listed here are 3 T cell receptor beta chains from one sample, sequenced in a study of T cells in Graves' hyperthyroidism and ophthalmopathy. Amplification of TCR beta CDR3 regions used RNA as the template. The HTBI primer set was used in a first-round RT-PCR of the TCR CDR3. Via MiXCR, TCRdb re-called the multiplex PCR reads, giving one row per CDR3 protein. The table records about 130,000 distinct CDR3 sequences, more than 20% of them present only once. The sequencing input was blood. Receptor source: a woman aged 45-65 years with Graves' hyperthyroidism that later progressed to Graves' ophthalmopathy.

This clonotype occurred many times. J is TRBJ1-1 and V is TRBV11-2, with D maybe TRBD1 (6 bases). The CDR3 has 14 residues. CDR1 and CDR2 (germline): SGHAT, FQNNGV. Trimming shortened V by 6 bases and J by 5 bases, and 16 bases separated the two germline ends. CDR3: CASRRGGGRTEAFF. For the CDR3, the DNA is TGTGCCAGCAGACGCGGAGGGGGGAGGACTGAAGCTTTCTTT.

The chain links TRBV6-1 to TRBJ1-2, with D possibly being TRBD1 (5 bases). The CDR3 spans 13 residues. CDR1 and CDR2 (germline): MNHNS, SASEGT. V lost 0 bases, J lost 8 bases, and 10 bases lay in between. CDR3 protein: CASSEAAGRGYTF. CDR3 nucleotide sequence: TGTGCCAGCAGTGAAGCGGCAGGGAGGGGCTACACCTTC.

Points on this clonotype: This may stem from a read error, because a much larger clone lies one nucleotide away. CDR3 sequence: CASSTIDRYDEQFF. CDR3 sequence (DNA): TGTGCCAGCAGTACTATAGACAGGTACGATGAGCAGTTCTTC. The chain links TRBV2 to TRBJ2-1; tentatively, D is TRBD1 (6 bases). Per germline, CDR1 SNHLY and CDR2 FYNNEI. There are 14 residues in the CDR3. Trimming left V 5 bases short and J 8 bases short, with 16 bases between.